This T cell receptor (beta chain) was profiled in a study of cytomegalovirus exposure and HLA in healthy donors. This clone was counted a single time. The CDR3 is 12 amino acids. V gave up 6 bases and J gave up 0 bases, with 8 bases separating them. Germline CDR1 SQVTM, CDR2 ANQGSEA. The PCR ran on 60 Vbeta and 13 Jbeta primers. Assay used: immunoSEQ multiplex PCR; TCRdb lists only in-frame clones, some missing. The table includes about 180,000 clones, 70% to 80% detected once. The chain couples TRBV29-1 to TRBJ1-2, with D perhaps TRBD1 (6 bases). The sample comprised PBMCs. This receptor was identified in a man between 60 and 70 years old in good health and CMV-seronegative. The chain's CDR3 is CSVRQANYGYTF. CDR3 sequence (DNA): TGCAGCGTCCGACAGGCTAACTATGGCTACACCTTC.